Sequencing of this T cell receptor beta chain was carried out in a study of T cell changes during pregnancy in multiple sclerosis. Clones were read by immunoSEQ multiplex PCR, and TCRdb kept only the in-frame ones, dropping some. The sample has tens of thousands of clones; around 93% are singletons. Between the trimmed V and J ends, which lost 0 bases and 7 bases, there was a span of 12 bases. This CDR3 has 15 residues. Per germline, CDR1 LNHNV and CDR2 YYDKDF (reference sequence). The V and J genes are TRBV15 and TRBJ1-4, with D tentatively TRBD1 (5 bases). The input for sequencing was peripheral blood, taken in the first trimester of pregnancy. The TCR comes from a female donor in good health, enrolled as a control in a pregnancy study. CDR3 residues: CATSREREGSEKLFF. In DNA form, the CDR3 reads TGTGCCACCAGCAGAGAGAGGGAGGGGAGTGAAAAACTGTTTTTT.